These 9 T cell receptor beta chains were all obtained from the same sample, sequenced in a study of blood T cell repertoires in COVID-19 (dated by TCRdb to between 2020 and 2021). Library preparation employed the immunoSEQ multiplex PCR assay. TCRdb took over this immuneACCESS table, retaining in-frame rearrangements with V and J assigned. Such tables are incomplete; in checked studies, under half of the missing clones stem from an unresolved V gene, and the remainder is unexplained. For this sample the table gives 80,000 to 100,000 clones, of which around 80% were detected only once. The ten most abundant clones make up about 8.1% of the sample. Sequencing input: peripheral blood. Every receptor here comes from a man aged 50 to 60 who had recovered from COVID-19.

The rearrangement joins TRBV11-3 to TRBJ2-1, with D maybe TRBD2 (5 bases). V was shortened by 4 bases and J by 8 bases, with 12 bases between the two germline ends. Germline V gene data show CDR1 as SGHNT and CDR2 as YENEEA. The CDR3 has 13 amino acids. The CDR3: CASSYTGNYEQFF. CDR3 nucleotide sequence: TGTGCCAGCAGCTATACGGGGAACTATGAGCAGTTCTTC.

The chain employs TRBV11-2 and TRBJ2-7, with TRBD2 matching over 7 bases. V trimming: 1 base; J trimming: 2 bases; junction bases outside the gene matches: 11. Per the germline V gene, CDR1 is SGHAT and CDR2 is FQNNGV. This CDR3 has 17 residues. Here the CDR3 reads CASSLGTGGLRAYEQYF. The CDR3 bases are TGTGCCAGCAGCTTAGGCACGGGGGGACTAAGGGCCTACGAGCAGTACTTC.

The CDR3 bases are TGTGCCAGCAGCGTCTTGCCGGGACAGGGGGATGGTGAGCAGTTCTTC. As protein: CASSVLPGQGDGEQFF. The chain joins TRBV9 to TRBJ2-1, with 11 bases identical to TRBD1. The junction had 10 bases not matched to a gene; V was cut back by 2 bases and J by 9 bases. CDR3 size: 16 residues. The germline CDR1 and CDR2 sequences are SGDLS and YYNGEE.

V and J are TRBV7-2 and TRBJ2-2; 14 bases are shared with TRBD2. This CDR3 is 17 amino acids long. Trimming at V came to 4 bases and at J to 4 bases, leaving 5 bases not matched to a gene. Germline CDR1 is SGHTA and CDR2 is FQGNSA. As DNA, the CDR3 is TGTGCCAGCAGCTGGGGACTAGCGGGAGTGGGCACCGGGGAGCTGTTTTTT. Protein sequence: CASSWGLAGVGTGELFF.

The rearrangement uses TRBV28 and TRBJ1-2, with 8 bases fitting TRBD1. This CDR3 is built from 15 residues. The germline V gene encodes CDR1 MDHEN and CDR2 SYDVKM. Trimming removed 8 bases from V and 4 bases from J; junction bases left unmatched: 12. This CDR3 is CASGQGAIYLYGYTF. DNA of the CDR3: TGTGCCAGCGGGCAGGGGGCCATATACCTCTATGGCTACACCTTC.

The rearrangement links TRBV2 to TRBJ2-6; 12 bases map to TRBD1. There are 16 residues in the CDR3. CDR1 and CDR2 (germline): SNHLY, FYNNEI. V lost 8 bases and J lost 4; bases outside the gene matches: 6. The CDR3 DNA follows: TGTGCCAGCCTAAGGGACAGGGGGCCAGGGGCCAACGTCCTGACTTTC. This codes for CASLRDRGPGANVLTF. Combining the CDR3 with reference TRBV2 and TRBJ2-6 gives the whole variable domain EPEVTQTPSHQVTQMGQEVILRCVPISNHLYFYWYRQILGQKVEFLVSFYNNEISEKSEIFDDQFSVERPDGSNFTLKIRSTKLEDSAMYFCASLRDRGPGANVLTFGAGSRLTVL.

CDR3 in amino acids: CASSFEFSPLHF. The CDR3, as DNA: TGTGCCAGCAGTTTTGAGTTTTCACCCCTCCACTTT. The chain is built from TRBV28 and TRBJ1-6, with D unresolved. There are 12 residues in the CDR3. V lost 3 bases and J lost 9, with 6 bases in between. Per the germline V gene, CDR1 is MDHEN and CDR2 is SYDVKM.

CDR3 DNA: TGTGCCAGCAGGGGAGCAGGTCGCGACACCGGGGAGCTGTTTTTT. Its protein product is CASRGAGRDTGELFF. The chain carries TRBV6-5 and TRBJ2-2; possible D gene TRBD2, 5 bases. Germline V gene sequence: CDR1 MNHEY, CDR2 SVGAGI. The CDR3 is made up of 15 amino acids. Deletions cut 6 bases from V and 3 bases from J, with 14 bases between.

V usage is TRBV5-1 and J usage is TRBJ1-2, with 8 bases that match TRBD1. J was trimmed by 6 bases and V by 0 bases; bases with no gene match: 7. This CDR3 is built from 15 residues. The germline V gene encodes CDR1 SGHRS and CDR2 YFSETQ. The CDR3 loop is CASSLGQGQYDGYTF. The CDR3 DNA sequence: TGCGCCAGCAGCTTGGGACAGGGGCAGTATGATGGCTACACCTTC.